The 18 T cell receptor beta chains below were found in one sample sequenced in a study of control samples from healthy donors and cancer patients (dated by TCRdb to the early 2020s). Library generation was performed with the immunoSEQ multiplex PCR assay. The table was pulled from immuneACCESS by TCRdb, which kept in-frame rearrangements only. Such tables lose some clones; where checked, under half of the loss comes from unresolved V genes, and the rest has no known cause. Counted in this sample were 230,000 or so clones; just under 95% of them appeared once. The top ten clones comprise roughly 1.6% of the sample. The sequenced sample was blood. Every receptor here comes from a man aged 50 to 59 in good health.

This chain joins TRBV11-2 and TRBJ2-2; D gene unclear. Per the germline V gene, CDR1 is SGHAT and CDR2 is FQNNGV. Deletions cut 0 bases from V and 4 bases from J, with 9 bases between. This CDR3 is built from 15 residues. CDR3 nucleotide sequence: TGTGCCAGCAGCTTAGATCCCGCCGGCACCGGGGAGCTGTTTTTT. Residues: CASSLDPAGTGELFF.

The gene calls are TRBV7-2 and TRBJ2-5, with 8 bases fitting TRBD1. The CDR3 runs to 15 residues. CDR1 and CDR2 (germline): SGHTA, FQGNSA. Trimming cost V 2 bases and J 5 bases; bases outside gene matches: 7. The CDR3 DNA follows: TGTGCCAGCAGCTTACGACAGGGGATAGGGGAGACCCAGTACTTC. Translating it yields CASSLRQGIGETQYF.

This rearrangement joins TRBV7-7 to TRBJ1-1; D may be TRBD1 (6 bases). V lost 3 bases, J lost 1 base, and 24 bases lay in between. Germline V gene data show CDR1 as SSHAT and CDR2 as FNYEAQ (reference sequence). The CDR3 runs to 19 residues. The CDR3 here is CASSFSRGGQTERNTEAFF. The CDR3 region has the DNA TGTGCCAGCAGCTTTAGTCGCGGGGGCCAAACAGAGCGGAACACTGAAGCTTTCTTT.

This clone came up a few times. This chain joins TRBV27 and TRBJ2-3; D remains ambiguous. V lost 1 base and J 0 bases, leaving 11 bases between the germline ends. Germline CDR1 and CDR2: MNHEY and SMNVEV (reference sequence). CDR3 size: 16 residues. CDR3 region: CASSLFGVPSTDTQYF. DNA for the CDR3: TGTGCCAGCAGTTTATTTGGCGTACCCAGCACAGATACGCAGTATTTT.

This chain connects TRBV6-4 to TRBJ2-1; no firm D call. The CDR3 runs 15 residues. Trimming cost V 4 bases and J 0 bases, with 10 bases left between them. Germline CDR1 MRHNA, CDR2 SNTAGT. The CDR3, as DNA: TGTGCCAGCAGTGTGGAACCGAGCTCCTACAATGAGCAGTTCTTC. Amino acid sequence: CASSVEPSSYNEQFF.

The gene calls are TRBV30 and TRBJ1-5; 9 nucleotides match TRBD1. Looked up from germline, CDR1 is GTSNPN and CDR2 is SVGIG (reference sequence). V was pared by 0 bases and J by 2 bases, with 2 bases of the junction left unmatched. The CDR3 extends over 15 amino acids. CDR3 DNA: TGTGCCTGGAGTGTACGGGACAGGGGCAATCAGCCCCAGCATTTT. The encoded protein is CAWSVRDRGNQPQHF.

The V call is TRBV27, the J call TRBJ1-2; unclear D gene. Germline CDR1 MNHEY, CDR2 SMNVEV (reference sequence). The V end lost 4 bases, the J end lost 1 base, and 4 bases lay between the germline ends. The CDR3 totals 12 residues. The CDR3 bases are TGTGCCAGCAGTTCCTATAACTATGGCTACACCTTC. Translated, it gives CASSSYNYGYTF.

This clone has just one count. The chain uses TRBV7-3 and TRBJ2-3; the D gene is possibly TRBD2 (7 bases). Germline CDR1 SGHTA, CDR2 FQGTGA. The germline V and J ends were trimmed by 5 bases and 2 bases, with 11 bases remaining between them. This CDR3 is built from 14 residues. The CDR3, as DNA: TGTGCCAGCAGCCTAGGGGGGGCCACAGATACGCAGTATTTT. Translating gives CASSLGGATDTQYF.

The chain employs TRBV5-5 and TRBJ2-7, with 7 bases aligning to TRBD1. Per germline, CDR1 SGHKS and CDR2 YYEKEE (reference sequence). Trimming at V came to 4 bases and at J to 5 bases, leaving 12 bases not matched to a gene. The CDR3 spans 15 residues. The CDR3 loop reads CASSDSGTESHEQYV. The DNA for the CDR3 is TGTGCCAGCAGCGATTCCGGGACAGAGTCCCACGAGCAGTACGTC.

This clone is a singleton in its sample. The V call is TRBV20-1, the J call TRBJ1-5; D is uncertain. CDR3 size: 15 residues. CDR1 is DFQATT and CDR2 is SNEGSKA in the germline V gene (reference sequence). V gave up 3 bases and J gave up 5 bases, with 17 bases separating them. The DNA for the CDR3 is TGCAGTGCTAGTACCTCAGTGATTACGGATCAGCCCCAGCATTTT. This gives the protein CSASTSVITDQPQHF.

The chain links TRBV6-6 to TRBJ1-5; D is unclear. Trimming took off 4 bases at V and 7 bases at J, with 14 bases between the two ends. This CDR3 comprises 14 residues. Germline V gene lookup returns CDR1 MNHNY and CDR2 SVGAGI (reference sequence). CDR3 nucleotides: TGTGCCAGCAGTTGGACGAGGACGGGGCAGCCCCAGCATTTT. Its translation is CASSWTRTGQPQHF.

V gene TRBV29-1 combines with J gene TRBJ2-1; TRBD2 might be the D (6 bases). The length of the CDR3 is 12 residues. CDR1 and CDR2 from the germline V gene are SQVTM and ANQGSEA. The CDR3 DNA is TGCACCACCGGGGGATTCTACAATGAGCAGTTCTTC. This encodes CTTGGFYNEQFF.

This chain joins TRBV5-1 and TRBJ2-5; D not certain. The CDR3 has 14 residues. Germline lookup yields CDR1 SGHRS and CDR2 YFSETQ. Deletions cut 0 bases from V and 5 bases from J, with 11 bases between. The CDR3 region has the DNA TGCGCCAGCAGCTTGGGCGCCCGATATGAGACCCAGTACTTC. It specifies CASSLGARYETQYF.

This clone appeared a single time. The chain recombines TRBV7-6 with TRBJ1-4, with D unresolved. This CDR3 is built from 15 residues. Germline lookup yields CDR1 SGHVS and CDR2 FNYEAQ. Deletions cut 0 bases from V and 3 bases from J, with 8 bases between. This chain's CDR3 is CASSLARVSNEKLFF. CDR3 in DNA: TGTGCCAGCAGCTTAGCCCGGGTCTCTAATGAAAAACTGTTTTTT.

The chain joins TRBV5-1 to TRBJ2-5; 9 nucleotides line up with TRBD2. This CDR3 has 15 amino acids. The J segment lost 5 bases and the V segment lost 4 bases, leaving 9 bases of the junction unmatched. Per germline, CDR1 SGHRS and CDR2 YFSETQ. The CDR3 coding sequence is TGCGCCAGCAGCCCTACCGGGACTAGCAGCGAGACCCAGTACTTC. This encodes CASSPTGTSSETQYF.

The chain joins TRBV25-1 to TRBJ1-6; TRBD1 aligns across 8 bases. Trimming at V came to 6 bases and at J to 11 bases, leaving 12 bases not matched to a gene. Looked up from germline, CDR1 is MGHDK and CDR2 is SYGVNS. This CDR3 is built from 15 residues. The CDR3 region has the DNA TGTGCCAGCAGCCTGGGATCAGGGACAGGTCCACCCCTCCACTTT. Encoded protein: CASSLGSGTGPPLHF.

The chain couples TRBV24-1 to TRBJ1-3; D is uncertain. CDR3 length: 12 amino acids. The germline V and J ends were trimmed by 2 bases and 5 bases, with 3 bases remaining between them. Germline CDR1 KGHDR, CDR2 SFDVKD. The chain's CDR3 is CATSDYRNTIYF. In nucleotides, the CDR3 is TGTGCCACCAGTGATTACCGAAACACCATATATTTT.

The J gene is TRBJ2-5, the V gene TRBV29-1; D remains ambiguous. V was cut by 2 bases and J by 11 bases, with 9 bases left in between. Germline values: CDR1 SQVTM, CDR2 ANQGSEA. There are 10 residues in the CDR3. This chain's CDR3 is CSVETSPQYF. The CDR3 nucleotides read TGCAGCGTTGAAACGTCACCACAGTACTTC. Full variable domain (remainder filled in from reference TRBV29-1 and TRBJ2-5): SAVISQKPSRDICQRGTSLTIQCQVDSQVTMMFWYRQQPGQSLTLIATANQGSEATYESGFVIDKFPISRPNLTFSTLTVSNMSPEDSSIYLCSVETSPQYFGPGTRLLVL.